This T cell receptor (beta chain) was identified in a study of technical replicates of blood from a few donors. The germline V gene encodes CDR1 SGHRS and CDR2 YFSETQ. The V segment lost 6 bases and the J segment 8 bases; nucleotides outside the gene matches: 12. The CDR3 contains 15 residues. This clone was recorded once. Sequencing used immunoSEQ multiplex PCR; TCRdb keeps in-frame clones, though not all of them. The sample records under 90,000 clones, 85% to 95% being singletons. The chain joins TRBV5-1 to TRBJ2-1; TRBD1 aligns across 9 bases. The clonotype was recovered from a human donor in good health. Sequenced input: T cells isolated from PBMCs. The CDR3, as DNA: TGCGCCAGCACCTCCGGGACAGGGCTAAGCGATGAGCAGTTCTTC. This codes for CASTSGTGLSDEQFF.